These 8 T cell receptor beta chains share one sample of origin, sequenced in a study of response to subunit inactivated influenza vaccine. Each CDR3 protein gets one entry after TCRdb re-called the RT-PCR reads with MiXCR. The sample contains about 520,000 distinct CDR3 sequences, around 7.9% of which appear only once. This material consisted of PBMCs from blood, taken less than 25 months after vaccination. These receptors all come from a man in his fifties or sixties who received an inactivated influenza vaccine.

This clonotype was seen at least ten times. The chain has TRBV20-1 and TRBJ1-2, with no clear D. Germline CDR1 reads DFQATT; CDR2 reads SNEGSKA (reference sequence). The CDR3 is 11 residues long. CDR3 in DNA: TGCACAACCAACCGAGACCCTGGCTACACCTTC. Its protein is CTTNRDPGYTF.

This clonotype was seen more than once but under ten times. V gene TRBV10-3 combines with J gene TRBJ2-4; D uncertain. The CDR3 is 18 residues long. Looked up from germline, CDR1 is ENHRY and CDR2 is SYGVKD. Trimming removed 2 bases from V and 0 bases from J, with 17 bases in between. CDR3 DNA sequence: TGTGCCATCAGTGAGGCGCTTCAAGGGTTGGGAGCCAAAAACATTCAGTACTTC. Translating it yields CAISEALQGLGAKNIQYF.

The chain combines TRBV20-1 with TRBJ2-7; 12 bases are a match to TRBD2. The germline CDR1 and CDR2 sequences are DFQATT and SNEGSKA (reference sequence). The CDR3 extends over 18 amino acids. V was pared by 7 bases and J by 1 base, with 17 bases of the junction left unmatched. CDR3 DNA: TGCAGTGGCCAGGCTCCCGGGCCGACTAGCGGGGGTTCCTACGAGCAGTACTTC. Translated: CSGQAPGPTSGGSYEQYF.

At least ten counts were recorded for this clonotype. The V and J genes are TRBV20-1 and TRBJ2-2; 8 bases are a match to TRBD1. CDR3 length: 14 amino acids. CDR1 DFQATT and CDR2 SNEGSKA come from the germline V gene (reference sequence). V dropped 6 bases and J dropped 3; count of bases not matched to a gene: 6. The CDR3, as DNA: TGCAGTGCCGCAGGGGGCGCTTACACCGGGGAGCTGTTTTTT. Translation gives CSAAGGAYTGELFF.

V usage is TRBV20-1 and J usage is TRBJ2-3, with TRBD2 matching 8 bases. V was clipped by 2 bases and J by 5 bases; unmatched bases: 3. CDR1 and CDR2 from the germline V gene are DFQATT and SNEGSKA (reference sequence). This CDR3 is 13 amino acids long. The chain's CDR3 is CSARFAGGDTQYF. CDR3 nucleotide sequence: TGCAGTGCTAGATTTGCGGGAGGAGATACGCAGTATTTT.

This clonotype was recorded at least ten times. The chain carries TRBV10-3 and TRBJ2-3; 13 positions match TRBD2. The length of the CDR3 is 16 residues. Trimming removed 5 bases from V and 6 bases from J; junction bases left unmatched: 8. CDR1 is ENHRY, CDR2 SYGVKD, per germline. CDR3 amino acids: CAISRLAGGSVDTQYF. The DNA for the CDR3 is TGTGCCATCAGTCGACTAGCGGGAGGATCCGTGGATACGCAGTATTTT.

The table lists this clonotype with a few counts. This chain uses TRBV7-9 with TRBJ2-7; D unclear. V lost 2 bases and J lost 6, with 8 bases in between. CDR1 is SEHNR and CDR2 is FQNEAQ in the germline V gene (reference sequence). This CDR3 contains 12 residues. CDR3 in amino acids: CASSLSSSEQYF. The DNA for the CDR3 is TGTGCCAGCAGCTTAAGTAGTTCCGAGCAGTACTTC.

A few counts support this clonotype. V usage is TRBV5-5 and J usage is TRBJ2-5; D is possibly TRBD2 (5 bases). The CDR3 loop spans 15 amino acids. The germline gives CDR1 SGHKS, CDR2 YYEKEE (reference sequence). Between the trimmed V and J ends, which lost 1 base and 5 bases, there was a span of 15 bases. CDR3: CASSLIAGRRETQYF. CDR3 in DNA: TGTGCCAGCAGCTTGATTGCAGGACGGAGGGAGACCCAGTACTTC.